A single sample gave rise to the 27 T cell receptor beta chains below, sequenced in a study of the immune and genomic landscape of osteosarcoma. Generated by immunoSEQ multiplex PCR, the TCRdb table keeps only in-frame clones and is missing some. Here the sample spans around 480 clones, 60% to 80% being singletons. Sequencing used metastatic tumor tissue from the chest wall. Receptor source: a young woman with osteosarcoma.

The V call is TRBV19, the J call TRBJ1-2, with D possibly being TRBD1 (6 bases). This CDR3 region has 13 residues. The V and J ends lost 8 bases and 3 bases respectively, with 13 bases between them. Per the germline V gene, CDR1 is LNHDA and CDR2 is SQIVND (reference sequence). The CDR3: CASEDRTDYGYTF. The CDR3 nucleotides read TGTGCCAGTGAGGACAGAACGGACTATGGCTACACCTTC.

The V call is TRBV6-1, the J call TRBJ1-5; D unresolved. CDR3 length equals 14 residues. The V gene's germline CDR1 is MNHNS and CDR2 SASEGT. Trimming shortened V by 1 base and J by 4 bases, and 8 bases separated the two germline ends. CDR3 nucleotides: TGTGCCAGCAGTGAAGTTACAGAAAATCAGCCCCAGCATTTT. It translates to CASSEVTENQPQHF.

The CDR3 region is CARTPPGLGEQYF. CDR3 bases: TGCGCCAGAACCCCCCCAGGGTTAGGCGAGCAGTACTTC. The chain employs TRBV5-1 and TRBJ2-7; possible D gene TRBD1, 5 bases. CDR3 length: 13 amino acids. Germline V CDR1 and CDR2: SGHRS, YFSETQ. V gave up 8 bases and J gave up 6 bases, with 18 bases separating them.

This chain links TRBV5-1 with TRBJ1-2, with D hard to call. V gave up 0 bases and J gave up 3 bases, with 6 bases separating them. Germline CDR1 is SGHRS and CDR2 is YFSETQ. The CDR3 loop spans 13 amino acids. The CDR3 coding sequence is TGCGCCAGCAGCTTGGGCGGCCACTATGGCTACACCTTC. It specifies CASSLGGHYGYTF.

This clone showed up just once. The V call is TRBV5-8, the J call TRBJ2-1, with unresolved D. The CDR3 covers 16 residues. Per germline, CDR1 SGHTS and CDR2 YDEGEE. V shed 0 bases and J shed 3 bases, with 13 bases lying between them. CDR3 sequence: CASSLVGSDIYNEQFF. CDR3 nucleotides: TGTGCCAGCAGCTTGGTCGGTAGTGATATCTACAATGAGCAGTTCTTC.

The genes are TRBV5-4 and TRBJ1-1; D is perhaps TRBD1 (6 bases). From germline, CDR1 is SGHNT and CDR2 YYREEE (reference sequence). The CDR3 contains 15 residues. V lost 5 bases to trimming and J lost 5 bases, with 19 bases between them. CDR3 in amino acids: CASRVGGAGGTEAFF. In nucleotides, the CDR3 is TGTGCCAGCAGAGTCGGGGGCGCCGGGGGAACTGAAGCTTTCTTT.

This rearrangement joins TRBV21-1 to TRBJ2-7; whether TRBD2, the table's D call, matches the DNA was not checked. TRBV21-1 is a pseudogene. This CDR3 spans 18 amino acids. Here the CDR3 reads CASSLLRVGGTHAYEQYF. The CDR3 DNA is TGTGCCAGCAGCCTCCTCCGGGTGGGGGGTACCCACGCCTACGAGCAGTACTTC.

The chain couples TRBV5-6 to TRBJ2-1; D is perhaps TRBD2 (5 bases). The CDR3 runs 16 residues. Germline V gene lookup returns CDR1 SGHDT and CDR2 YYEEEE. V lost 4 bases and J lost 0, with 14 bases in between. The CDR3 nucleotides read TGTGCCAGCAGCCGGTCAGCGGTGAGCTCCTACAATGAGCAGTTCTTC. Its translation is CASSRSAVSSYNEQFF.

This CDR3 reads CASSLASSTNYGYTF. The CDR3 coding sequence is TGTGCCAGCAGCTTGGCGTCGAGTACTAACTATGGCTACACCTTC. The chain uses TRBV5-4 and TRBJ1-2; D is uncertain. Trimming took 0 bases from V and 0 from J, leaving 9 bases between them. Germline CDR1 and CDR2: SGHNT and YYREEE (reference sequence). This CDR3 contains 15 residues.

The chain couples TRBV29-1 to TRBJ2-2; 9 nucleotides match TRBD1. The CDR3 sequence is 14 residues long. Per the germline V gene, CDR1 is SQVTM and CDR2 is ANQGSEA. V lost 5 bases, J lost 8 bases, and 9 bases stayed unmatched. CDR3 coding DNA: TGCAGCGTTCCGCTTGGGACAGGGACGGGGGAGCTGTTTTTT. This gives the protein CSVPLGTGTGELFF.

V and J are TRBV11-3 and TRBJ2-5, with 8 positions matching TRBD2. Trimming cost V 1 base and J 5 bases; bases outside gene matches: 6. The CDR3 spans 15 residues. Per germline, CDR1 SGHNT and CDR2 YENEEA. CDR3 amino acids: CASSLGAGEAETQYF. The CDR3 coding sequence is TGTGCCAGCAGCTTAGGAGCGGGAGAGGCCGAGACCCAGTACTTC.

This clone appeared a few times. The chain employs TRBV7-9 and TRBJ2-3, with D possibly matching TRBD2 (6 bases). The ends were cut back, 1 base at V and 0 bases at J, with 8 bases in the middle. This CDR3 has 15 amino acids. CDR1 and CDR2 (germline): SEHNR, FQNEAQ (reference sequence). CDR3 sequence reads: CASSLDGTSTDTQYF. The CDR3 nucleotides read TGTGCCAGCAGCTTAGATGGGACTAGCACAGATACGCAGTATTTT.

The V and J genes are TRBV7-9 and TRBJ1-1; 7 positions match TRBD1. The ends lost 5 bases at V and 9 bases at J; junction bases unmatched: 6. The germline gives CDR1 SEHNR, CDR2 FQNEAQ (reference sequence). This CDR3 has 12 amino acids. Written as DNA, the CDR3 is TGTGCCAGCAGCCTCACAGGGGCCCAAGCTTTCTTT. This translates into CASSLTGAQAFF.

This chain connects TRBV5-1 to TRBJ1-1; D is undetermined. The germline gives CDR1 SGHRS, CDR2 YFSETQ. Trimming pared 0 bases from V and 2 bases from J, leaving 11 bases between. The CDR3 covers 15 residues. The DNA of the CDR3 is TGCGCCAGCAGCTTGGGGTTGACGGCAAACACTGAAGCTTTCTTT. Encoded protein: CASSLGLTANTEAFF.

The DNA for the CDR3 is TGTGCCACCATAGCAGGGGTCCGAGGCGACAATGAGCAGTTCTTC. It yields the protein CATIAGVRGDNEQFF. V gene TRBV10-3 combines with J gene TRBJ2-1; a weak D match, TRBD1 (6 bases). Per germline, CDR1 ENHRY and CDR2 SYGVKD. V lost 10 bases to trimming and J lost 5 bases, with 21 bases between them. The CDR3 is 15 residues long.

This clone has just a few counts. The rearrangement links TRBV25-1 to TRBJ2-1; no clear D. V was clipped by 10 bases and J by 2 bases, with 18 bases between them. Germline assignment: CDR1 MGHDK and CDR2 SYGVNS. This CDR3 has 15 amino acids. The DNA of the CDR3 is TGTGCCACCAAACACGCGAACAGCCCCTACAATGAGCAGTTCTTC. This encodes CATKHANSPYNEQFF.

The chain has TRBV4-3 and TRBJ1-2; D is unresolved. This CDR3 is built from 16 residues. Trimming removed 0 bases at V and 8 bases at J, with 19 bases between. CDR1 and CDR2 from the germline V gene are LGHNA and YSLEER. The CDR3 is CASSQERTNRRLGYTF. CDR3 DNA: TGCGCCAGCAGCCAAGAGAGAACGAATCGGCGGTTGGGCTACACCTTC.

The V call is TRBV19, the J call TRBJ2-1; D might be TRBD2 (5 bases). Germline V gives CDR1 LNHDA, CDR2 SQIVND (reference sequence). Trimming stripped 0 bases from V and 2 bases from J, with 14 bases between. This CDR3 spans 17 amino acids. The CDR3 DNA sequence: TGTGCCAGTAGTATAGATCGTTGGGTAGCGACCTACAATGAGCAGTTCTTC. Amino acids: CASSIDRWVATYNEQFF.

DNA of the CDR3: TGTGCCAGCAGTTACCCGGACAGCTATCAGCCCCAGCATTTT. Translating it yields CASSYPDSYQPQHF. The chain combines TRBV28 with TRBJ1-5; maybe TRBD1 (6 bases). V was cut by 4 bases and J by 5 bases, with 12 bases left in between. CDR1 and CDR2 (germline): MDHEN, SYDVKM. This CDR3 has 14 amino acids.

The V gene is TRBV19, the J gene TRBJ2-7, with 11 bases lining up with TRBD2. The ends lost 6 bases at V and 2 bases at J; junction bases unmatched: 3. Germline-derived CDR1 and CDR2 are LNHDA and SQIVND (reference sequence). The CDR3 is 14 residues long. CDR3 sequence (DNA): TGTGCCAGTAGCCTACTAGCGGGGGCCTACGAGCAGTACTTC. Residues: CASSLLAGAYEQYF.

V is TRBV4-2 and J is TRBJ2-1, with a tentative D call TRBD2 (5 bases). The germline V and J ends were trimmed by 0 bases and 6 bases, with 12 bases remaining between them. The CDR3 runs to 15 residues. CDR1 is LGHNA and CDR2 is YNFKEQ in the germline V gene. The CDR3 region has the DNA TGTGCCAGCAGCCAAGATCATACTAGTACCAATGAGCAGTTCTTC. Translated: CASSQDHTSTNEQFF.

This clone was observed a handful of times. The chain is built from TRBV7-8 and TRBJ1-1; weak D call: TRBD1 (6 bases). V lost 1 base and J lost 0, with 9 bases in between. This CDR3 is built from 15 residues. CDR1 SGHVS and CDR2 FQNEAQ come from the germline V gene. The CDR3 DNA sequence: TGTGCCAGCAGCTTAGGGACAGCCATGAACACTGAAGCTTTCTTT. Residues: CASSLGTAMNTEAFF.

In this sample, this clone turned up a few times. J is TRBJ1-1 and V is TRBV2; D might be TRBD1 (5 bases). V lost 4 bases and J lost 1, with 10 bases in between. The CDR3 is 14 amino acids. Germline CDR1 and CDR2: SNHLY and FYNNEI. The CDR3 loop is CASSGRVRNTEAFF. The CDR3 region has the DNA TGTGCCAGCAGTGGCAGGGTAAGGAACACTGAAGCTTTCTTT.

The chain links TRBV30 to TRBJ1-2; 12 bases align to TRBD1. The junction had 11 bases not matched to a gene; V was cut back by 4 bases and J by 14 bases. CDR1 GTSNPN and CDR2 SVGIG come from the germline V gene (reference sequence). This CDR3 is 13 amino acids long. The CDR3 nucleotides read TGTGCCTGGAATTCCCGGGGACAGGGGGCAGCTACCTTC. Protein: CAWNSRGQGAATF. The full variable domain, its missing parts supplied by reference TRBV30 and TRBJ1-2, is SQTIHQWPATLVQPVGSPLSLECTVEGTSNPNLYWYRQAAGRGLQLLFYSVGIGQISSEVPQNLSASRPQDRQFILSSKKLLLSDSGFYLCAWNSRGQGAATFGSGTRLTVV.

The chain employs TRBV29-1 and TRBJ1-1; D not certain. The germline V and J ends were trimmed by 0 bases and 10 bases, with 12 bases remaining between them. Germline V gene data show CDR1 as SQVTM and CDR2 as ANQGSEA. This CDR3 has 12 amino acids. The CDR3 here is CSVEDGTSVAFF. The CDR3 bases are TGCAGCGTTGAAGATGGAACGAGCGTAGCTTTCTTT.

The V gene is TRBV14, the J gene TRBJ2-1; 8 bases map to TRBD1. The CDR3 length is 15 residues. CDR1 and CDR2 from the germline V gene are SGHDN and FVKESK. The J segment lost 8 bases and the V segment lost 4 bases, leaving 10 bases of the junction unmatched. The CDR3 region has the DNA TGTGCCAGCAGCCTGACGGACAGGGAGAGCCATGAGCAGTTCTTC. Translation: CASSLTDRESHEQFF. Full variable domain (outside the CDR3, taken from reference TRBV14 and TRBJ2-1): EAGVTQFPSHSVIEKGQTVTLRCDPISGHDNLYWYRRVMGKEIKFLLHFVKESKQDESGMPNNRFLAERTGGTYSTLKVQPAELEDSGVYFCASSLTDRESHEQFFGPGTRLTVL.

Comment on this clone: A far larger clone is one base from this, pointing to a likely read error. The chain recombines TRBV7-8 with TRBJ2-7; possibly TRBD1 or TRBD2 for D (5 bases each). Per germline, CDR1 SGHVS and CDR2 FQNEAQ. CDR3 length: 15 residues. The V and J ends lost 5 bases and 2 bases respectively, with 16 bases between them. The CDR3 DNA reads TGTGCCAGCAGCCCTACCCCCGGGGCCGCCTACGAGCAGTACTTC. This encodes CASSPTPGAAYEQYF.